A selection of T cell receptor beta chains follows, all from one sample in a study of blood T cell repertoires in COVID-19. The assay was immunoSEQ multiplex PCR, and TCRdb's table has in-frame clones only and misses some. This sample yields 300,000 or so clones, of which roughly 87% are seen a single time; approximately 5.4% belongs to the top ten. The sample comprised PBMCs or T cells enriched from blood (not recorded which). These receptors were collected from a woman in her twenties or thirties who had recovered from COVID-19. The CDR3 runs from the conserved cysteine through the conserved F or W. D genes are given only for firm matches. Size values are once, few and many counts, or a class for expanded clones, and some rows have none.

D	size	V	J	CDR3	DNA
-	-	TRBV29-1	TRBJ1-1	CSVGYDRRNTEAFF	TGCAGCGTGGGGTACGACAGGAGGAACACTGAAGCTTTCTTT
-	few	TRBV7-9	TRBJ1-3	CASSSAHTLGNTIYF	TGTGCCAGCAGCAGCGCTCACACCCTGGGAAACACCATATATTTT
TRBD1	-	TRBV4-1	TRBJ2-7	CASSQDMDRVFRYEQYF	TGCGCCAGCAGCCAAGATATGGACAGGGTTTTTAGATATGAGCAGTACTTC
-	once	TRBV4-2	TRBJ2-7	CASSQGDSSYEQYF	TGTGCCAGCAGCCAAGGTGACTCTTCCTACGAGCAGTACTTC
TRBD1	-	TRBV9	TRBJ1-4	CASSVERGGKGEKLFF	TGTGCCAGCAGCGTAGAAAGAGGGGGCAAGGGTGAAAAACTGTTTTTT
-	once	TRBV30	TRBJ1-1	CAGQGGANTEAFF	TGTGCCGGCCAAGGGGGGGCGAACACTGAAGCTTTCTTT
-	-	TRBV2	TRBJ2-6	CASRQRGTGANVLTF	TGTGCCAGCAGGCAAAGGGGGACTGGGGCCAACGTCCTGACTTTC
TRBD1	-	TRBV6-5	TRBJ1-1	CASSNDRGWGTEAFF	TGTGCCAGCAGTAACGACAGGGGTTGGGGCACTGAAGCTTTCTTT
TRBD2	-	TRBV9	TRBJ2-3	CASSERTSGGLTDTQYF	TGTGCCAGCAGCGAGCGGACTAGCGGGGGACTCACAGATACGCAGTATTTT
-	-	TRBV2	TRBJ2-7	CASSDAGTYEQYF	TGTGCCAGCAGTGATGCGGGGACCTACGAGCAGTACTTC
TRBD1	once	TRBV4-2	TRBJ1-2	CASTRDSYGYTF	TGTGCCAGCACCAGGGACAGCTATGGCTACACCTTC
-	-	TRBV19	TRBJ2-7	CASRSGRAGSYEQYF	TGTGCCAGCAGATCCGGACGGGCAGGGTCCTACGAGCAGTACTTC
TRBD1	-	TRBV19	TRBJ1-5	CASTPGQGSNQPQHF	TGTGCCAGTACCCCTGGACAGGGGAGCAATCAGCCCCAGCATTTT
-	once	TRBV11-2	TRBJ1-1	CASSPTTGIEAFF	TGTGCCAGCAGCCCAACTACAGGCATTGAAGCTTTCTTT
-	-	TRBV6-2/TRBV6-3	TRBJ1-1	CASSYEGRHTEAFF	TGTGCCAGCAGTTACGAGGGCAGGCACACTGAAGCTTTCTTT
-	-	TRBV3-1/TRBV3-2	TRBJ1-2	CASSQTTGGYTF	TGTGCCAGCAGCCAAACGACGGGGGGCTACACCTTC
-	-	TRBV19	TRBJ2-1	CASSIGGGGIYNEQFF	TGTGCCAGTAGTATAGGAGGGGGGGGCATATACAATGAGCAGTTCTTC
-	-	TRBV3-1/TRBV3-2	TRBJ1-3	CASSQRGHSGNTIYF	TGTGCCAGCAGCCAGCGGGGCCACTCTGGAAACACCATATATTTT
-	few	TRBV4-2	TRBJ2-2	CASSPTTSGTVTGELFF	TGTGCCAGCAGCCCCACGACATCCGGGACTGTGACCGGGGAGCTGTTTTTT
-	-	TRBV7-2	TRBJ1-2	CASTRTATNYGYTF	TGTGCCAGCACCCGGACAGCTACAAACTATGGCTACACCTTC
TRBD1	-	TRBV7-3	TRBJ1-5	CASSFKRDRMKYSNQPQHF	TGTGCCAGCAGCTTCAAGCGGGACAGGATGAAATATAGCAATCAGCCCCAGCATTTT
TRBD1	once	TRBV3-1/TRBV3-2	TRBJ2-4	CASSRPDRGRGIQYF	TGTGCCAGCAGCCGCCCGGACAGGGGGCGAGGCATTCAGTACTTC
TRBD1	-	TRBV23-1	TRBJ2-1	CASTTPGQGYNEQFF	TGCGCCAGCACCACCCCGGGACAGGGGTACAATGAGCAGTTCTTC
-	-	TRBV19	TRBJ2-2	CASSGSGVGTGELFF	TGTGCCAGTAGTGGTTCCGGGGTCGGCACCGGGGAGCTGTTTTTT
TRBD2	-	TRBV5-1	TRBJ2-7	CASRPGTSFNEQYF	TGCGCCAGCAGGCCGGGGACTAGCTTCAACGAGCAGTACTTC
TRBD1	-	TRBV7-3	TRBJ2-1	CASSRRDRAGNEQFF	TGTGCCAGCAGCCGCCGGGACAGGGCGGGCAATGAGCAGTTCTTC
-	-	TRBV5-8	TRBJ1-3	CASSFWARSGNTIYF	TGTGCCAGCAGCTTTTGGGCCCGCTCTGGAAACACCATATATTTT
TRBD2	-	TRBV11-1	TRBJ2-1	CASSLSSGGYNEQFF	TGTGCCAGCAGCTTATCTAGCGGGGGATACAATGAGCAGTTCTTC
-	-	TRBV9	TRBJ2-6	CASSGRWRGSGANVLTF	TGTGCCAGCAGCGGGAGGTGGAGGGGTTCTGGGGCCAACGTCCTGACTTTC
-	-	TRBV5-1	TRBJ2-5	CASSLATGFQETQYF	TGCGCCAGCAGCTTGGCGACAGGATTTCAAGAGACCCAGTACTTC
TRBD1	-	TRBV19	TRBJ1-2	CASSTTGTGGSSGYTF	TGTGCCAGTAGCACTACCGGGACAGGGGGATCTAGTGGCTACACCTTC
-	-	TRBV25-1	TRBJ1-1	CASKRDTMNTEAFF	TGTGCCAGCAAGAGGGACACGATGAACACTGAAGCTTTCTTT
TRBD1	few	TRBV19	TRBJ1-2	CASTPIGATQGPGGYTF	TGTGCCAGTACCCCAATTGGTGCGACACAGGGGCCAGGGGGCTACACCTTC
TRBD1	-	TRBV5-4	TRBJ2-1	CASSIPAGTGHNEQFF	TGTGCCAGCAGCATTCCGGCCGGGACAGGCCACAATGAGCAGTTCTTC
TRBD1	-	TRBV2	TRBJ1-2	CASMDGTGGSYGYTF	TGTGCCAGCATGGACGGGACAGGGGGCAGCTATGGCTACACCTTC
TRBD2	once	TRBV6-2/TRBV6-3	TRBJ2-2	CASSYSRGGTGELFF	TGTGCCAGCAGTTACTCGCGCGGGGGCACCGGGGAGCTGTTTTTT
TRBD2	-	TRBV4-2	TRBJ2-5	CASSQTGTSGGALGETQYF	TGTGCCAGCAGCCAAACCGGGACTAGCGGGGGGGCCTTGGGAGAGACCCAGTACTTC
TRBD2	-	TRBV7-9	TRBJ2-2	CASSPSGAGTGELFF	TGTGCCAGCAGCCCCAGCGGGGCGGGCACCGGGGAGCTGTTTTTT
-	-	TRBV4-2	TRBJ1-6	CASSQDAEYNSPLHF	TGTGCCAGCAGCCAAGACGCGGAGTATAATTCACCCCTCCACTTT
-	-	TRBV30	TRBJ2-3	CAWSEGLPPDTQYF	TGTGCCTGGAGTGAGGGACTCCCGCCAGATACGCAGTATTTT
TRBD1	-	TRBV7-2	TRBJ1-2	CASSRGQQLYGYTF	TGTGCCAGCAGCCGGGGACAGCAGCTATATGGCTACACCTTC
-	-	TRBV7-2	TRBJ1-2	CASSLAGQSYGYTF	TGTGCCAGCAGCTTAGCTGGTCAGTCCTATGGCTACACCTTC
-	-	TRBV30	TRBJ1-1	CATSDGQPMNTEAFF	TGTGCCACCTCAGACGGACAGCCGATGAACACTGAAGCTTTCTTT
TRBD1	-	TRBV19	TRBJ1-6	CASSILTGESPLHF	TGTGCCAGTAGTATATTAACAGGGGAATCACCCCTCCACTTT